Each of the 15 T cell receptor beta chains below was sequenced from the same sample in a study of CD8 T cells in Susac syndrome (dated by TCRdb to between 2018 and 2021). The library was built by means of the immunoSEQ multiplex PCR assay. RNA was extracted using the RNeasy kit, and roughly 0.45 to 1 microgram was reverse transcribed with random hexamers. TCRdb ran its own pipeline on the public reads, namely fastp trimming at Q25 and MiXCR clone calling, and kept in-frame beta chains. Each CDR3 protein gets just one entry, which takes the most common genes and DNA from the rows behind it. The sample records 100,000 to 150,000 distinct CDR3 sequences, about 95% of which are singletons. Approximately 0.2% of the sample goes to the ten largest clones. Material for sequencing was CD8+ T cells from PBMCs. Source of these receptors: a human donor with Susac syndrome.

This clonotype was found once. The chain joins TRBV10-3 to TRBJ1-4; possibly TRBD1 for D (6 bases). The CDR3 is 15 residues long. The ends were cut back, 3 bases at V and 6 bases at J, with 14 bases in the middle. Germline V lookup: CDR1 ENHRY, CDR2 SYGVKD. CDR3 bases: TGTGCCATCAGTGAAGGGGCTGAGGGGGATGAAAAACTGTTTTTT. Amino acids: CAISEGAEGDEKLFF.

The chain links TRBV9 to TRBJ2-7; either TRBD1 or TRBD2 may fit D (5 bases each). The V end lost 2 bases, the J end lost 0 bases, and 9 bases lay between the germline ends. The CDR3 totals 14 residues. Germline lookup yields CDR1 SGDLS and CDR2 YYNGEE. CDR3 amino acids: CASSVGLASYEQYF. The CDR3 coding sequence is TGTGCCAGCAGCGTGGGGCTAGCCTCCTACGAGCAGTACTTC.

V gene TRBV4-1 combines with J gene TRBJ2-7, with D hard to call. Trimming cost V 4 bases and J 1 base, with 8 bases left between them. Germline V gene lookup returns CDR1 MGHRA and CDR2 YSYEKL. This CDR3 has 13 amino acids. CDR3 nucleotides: TGCGCCAGCAGCCTGACAACTTCCTACGAGCAGTACTTC. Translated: CASSLTTSYEQYF.

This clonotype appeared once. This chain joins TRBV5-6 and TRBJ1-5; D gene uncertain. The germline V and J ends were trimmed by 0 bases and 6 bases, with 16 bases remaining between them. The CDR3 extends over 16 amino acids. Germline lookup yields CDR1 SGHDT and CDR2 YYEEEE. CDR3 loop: CASSLALAGSLQPQHF. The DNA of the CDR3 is TGTGCCAGCAGCTTGGCCTTGGCAGGATCGCTTCAGCCCCAGCATTTT. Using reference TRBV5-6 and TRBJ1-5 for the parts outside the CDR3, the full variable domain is DAGVTQSPTHLIKTRGQQVTLRCSPKSGHDTVSWYQQALGQGPQFIFQYYEEEERQRGNFPDRFSGHQFPNYSSELNVNALLLGDSALYLCASSLALAGSLQPQHFGDGTRLSIL.

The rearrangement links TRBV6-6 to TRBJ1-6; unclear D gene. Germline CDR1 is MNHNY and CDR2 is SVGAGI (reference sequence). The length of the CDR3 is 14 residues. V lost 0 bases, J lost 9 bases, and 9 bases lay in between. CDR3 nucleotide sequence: TGTGCCAGCAGTTACTCGATTACCGGTTCACCCCTCCACTTT. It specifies CASSYSITGSPLHF.

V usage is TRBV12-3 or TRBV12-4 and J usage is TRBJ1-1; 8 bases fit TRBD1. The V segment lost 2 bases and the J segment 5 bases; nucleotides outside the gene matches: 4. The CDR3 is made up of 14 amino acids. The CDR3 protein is CASSLTGGYTEAFF. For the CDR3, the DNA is TGTGCCAGCAGTTTAACAGGGGGGTATACTGAAGCTTTCTTT.

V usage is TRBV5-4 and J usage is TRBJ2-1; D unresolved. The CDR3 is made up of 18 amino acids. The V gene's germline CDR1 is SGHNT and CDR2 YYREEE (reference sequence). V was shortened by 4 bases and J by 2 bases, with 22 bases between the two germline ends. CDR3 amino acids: CASSHGRKTYYTYNEQFF. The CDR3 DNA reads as TGTGCCAGCAGCCACGGACGGAAAACTTACTACACCTACAATGAGCAGTTCTTC.

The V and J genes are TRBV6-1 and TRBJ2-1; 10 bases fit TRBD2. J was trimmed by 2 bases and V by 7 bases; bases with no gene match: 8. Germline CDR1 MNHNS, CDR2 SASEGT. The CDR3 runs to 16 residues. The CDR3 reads CASNPGLASPYNEQFF. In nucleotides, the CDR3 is TGTGCCAGCAACCCGGGACTAGCGTCCCCCTACAATGAGCAGTTCTTC.

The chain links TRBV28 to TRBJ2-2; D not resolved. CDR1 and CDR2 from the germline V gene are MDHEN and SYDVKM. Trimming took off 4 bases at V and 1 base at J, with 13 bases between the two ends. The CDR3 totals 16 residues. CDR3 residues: CASSSPFPGNTGELFF. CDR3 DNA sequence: TGTGCCAGCAGTTCGCCCTTCCCGGGGAACACCGGGGAGCTGTTTTTT.

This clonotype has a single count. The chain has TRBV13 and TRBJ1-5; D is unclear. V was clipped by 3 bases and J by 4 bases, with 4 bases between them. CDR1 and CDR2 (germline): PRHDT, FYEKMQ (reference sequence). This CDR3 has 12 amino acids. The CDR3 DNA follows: TGTGCCAGCAGCTTCCAGAATCAGCCCCAGCATTTT. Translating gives CASSFQNQPQHF.

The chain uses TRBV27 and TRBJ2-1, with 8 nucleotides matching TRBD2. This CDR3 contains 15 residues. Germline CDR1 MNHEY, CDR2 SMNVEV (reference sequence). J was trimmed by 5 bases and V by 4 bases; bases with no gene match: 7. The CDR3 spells CASSWAGGGHNEQFF. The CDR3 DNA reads TGTGCCAGCAGTTGGGCGGGGGGCGGCCACAATGAGCAGTTCTTC.

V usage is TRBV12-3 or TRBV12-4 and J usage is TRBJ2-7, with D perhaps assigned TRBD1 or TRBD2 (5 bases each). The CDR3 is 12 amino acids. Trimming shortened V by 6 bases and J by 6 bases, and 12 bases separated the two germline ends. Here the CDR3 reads CASRGEGAEQYF. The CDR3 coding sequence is TGTGCCAGCAGGGGGGAAGGGGCCGAGCAGTACTTC.

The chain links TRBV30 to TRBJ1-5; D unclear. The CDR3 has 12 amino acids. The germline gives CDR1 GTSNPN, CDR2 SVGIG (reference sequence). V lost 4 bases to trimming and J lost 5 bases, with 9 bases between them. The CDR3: CAWNIDDQPQHF. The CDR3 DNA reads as TGTGCCTGGAACATAGACGATCAGCCCCAGCATTTT.

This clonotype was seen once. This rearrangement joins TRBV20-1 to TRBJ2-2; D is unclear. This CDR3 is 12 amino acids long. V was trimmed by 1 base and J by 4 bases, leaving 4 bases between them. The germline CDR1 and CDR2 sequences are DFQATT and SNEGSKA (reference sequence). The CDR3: CSARGGTGELFF. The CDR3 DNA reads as TGCAGTGCTAGAGGGGGCACCGGGGAGCTGTTTTTT.

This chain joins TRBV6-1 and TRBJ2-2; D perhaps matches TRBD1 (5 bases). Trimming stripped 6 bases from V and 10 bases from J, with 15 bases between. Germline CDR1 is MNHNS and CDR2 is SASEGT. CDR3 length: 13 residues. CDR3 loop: CASSVTESQELFF. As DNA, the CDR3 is TGTGCCAGCAGCGTGACAGAATCACAGGAGCTGTTTTTT.